The clone carrying this TCR beta chain was counted once. The CDR3 has 14 residues. The V gene's germline CDR1 is SGHTA and CDR2 FQGNSA. V shed 5 bases, J shed 5 bases, and the junction held 6 bases outside the gene matches. This entry comes from a study of blood T cell repertoires in COVID-19. Whole-study context: Acute and convalescent COVID-19 samples came from the United States, Italy and Spain. The analysed material was cDNA or gDNA that came from T cells, B-cell-depleted T cells, or PBMCs.

Per the study methods: Estimated nucleated cell counts came from reference gene primer amplification. Data came from immunoSEQ multiplex PCR; TCRdb stores just in-frame clones and leaves some out. V and J calls and clone size are given by that table; D and trimming were obtained from the DNA. This table holds tens of thousands of clones, just under 95% found once. The material sequenced was peripheral blood. The V and J genes are TRBV7-2 and TRBJ2-7; 10 bases are a match to TRBD2. The sequence was obtained from a human donor with active COVID-19. The donor label of this sample is uncertain. The DNA of the CDR3 is TGTGCCAGCAGCCCATCTAGCGGGAGCGACGAGCAGTACTTC. Translated: CASSPSSGSDEQYF.